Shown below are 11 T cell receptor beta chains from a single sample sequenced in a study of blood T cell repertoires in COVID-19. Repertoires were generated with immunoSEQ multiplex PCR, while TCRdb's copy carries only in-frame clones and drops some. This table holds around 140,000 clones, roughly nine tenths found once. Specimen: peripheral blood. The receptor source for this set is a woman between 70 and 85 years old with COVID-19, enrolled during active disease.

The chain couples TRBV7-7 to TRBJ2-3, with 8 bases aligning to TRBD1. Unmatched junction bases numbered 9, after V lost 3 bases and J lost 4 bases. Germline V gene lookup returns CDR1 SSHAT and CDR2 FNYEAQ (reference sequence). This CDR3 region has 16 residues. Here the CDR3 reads CASSLGRRGRADTQYF. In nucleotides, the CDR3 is TGTGCCAGCAGCTTGGGTCGCAGGGGGCGCGCAGATACGCAGTATTTT.

The CDR3 coding sequence is TGTGCCAGCAGTTACGCAGGGGCAATGGTCTCACCCCTCCACTTT. Its protein product is CASSYAGAMVSPLHF. The chain carries TRBV6-5 and TRBJ1-6; D is perhaps TRBD1 (6 bases). This CDR3 comprises 15 residues. V was clipped by 2 bases and J by 10 bases, with 15 bases between them. CDR1 and CDR2 (germline): MNHEY, SVGAGI.

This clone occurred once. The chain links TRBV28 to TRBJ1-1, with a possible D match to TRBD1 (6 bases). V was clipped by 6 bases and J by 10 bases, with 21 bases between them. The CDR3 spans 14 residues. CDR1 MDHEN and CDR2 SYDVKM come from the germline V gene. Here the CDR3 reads CASSTGHDRTGAFF. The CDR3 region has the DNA TGTGCCAGCAGCACGGGCCACGACAGGACCGGAGCTTTCTTT.

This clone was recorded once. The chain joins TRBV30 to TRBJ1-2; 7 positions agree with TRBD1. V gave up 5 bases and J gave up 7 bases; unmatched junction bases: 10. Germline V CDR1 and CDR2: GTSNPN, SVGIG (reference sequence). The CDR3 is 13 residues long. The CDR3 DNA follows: TGTGCCTGGCTCCCGACAGGGAGGATTGGCTACACCTTC. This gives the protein CAWLPTGRIGYTF.

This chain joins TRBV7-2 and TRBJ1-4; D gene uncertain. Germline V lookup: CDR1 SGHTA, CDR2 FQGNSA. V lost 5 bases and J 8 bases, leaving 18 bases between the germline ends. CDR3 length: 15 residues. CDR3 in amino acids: CASSPWAGVMEKLFF. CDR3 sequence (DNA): TGTGCCAGCAGCCCCTGGGCGGGCGTAATGGAAAAACTGTTTTTT.

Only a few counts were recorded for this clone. The CDR3 reads CASSTGQGAPSYGYTF. The DNA of the CDR3 is TGTGCCAGTAGTACCGGACAGGGGGCCCCGTCCTATGGCTACACCTTC. This chain connects TRBV19 to TRBJ1-2; 11 bases match TRBD1. Looked up from germline, CDR1 is LNHDA and CDR2 is SQIVND (reference sequence). The CDR3 totals 16 residues. V gave up 4 bases and J gave up 4 bases; unmatched junction bases: 8.

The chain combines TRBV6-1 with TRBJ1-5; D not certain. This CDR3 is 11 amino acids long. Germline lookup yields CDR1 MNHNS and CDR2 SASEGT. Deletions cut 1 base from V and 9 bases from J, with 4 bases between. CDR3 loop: CASSEDRPQHF. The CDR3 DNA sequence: TGTGCCAGCAGTGAAGATCGGCCCCAGCATTTT.

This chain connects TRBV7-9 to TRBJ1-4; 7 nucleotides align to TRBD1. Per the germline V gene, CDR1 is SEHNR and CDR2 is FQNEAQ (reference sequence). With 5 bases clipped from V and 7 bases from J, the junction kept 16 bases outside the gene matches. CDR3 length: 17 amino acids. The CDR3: CASSPFLGQASSEKLFF. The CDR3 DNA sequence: TGTGCCAGCAGCCCATTCCTTGGACAGGCCTCTAGTGAAAAACTGTTTTTT.

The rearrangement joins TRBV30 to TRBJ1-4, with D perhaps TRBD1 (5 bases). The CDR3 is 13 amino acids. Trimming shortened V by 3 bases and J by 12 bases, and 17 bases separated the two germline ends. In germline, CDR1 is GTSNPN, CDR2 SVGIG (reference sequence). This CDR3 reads CAWSAGLGRELFF. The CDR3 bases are TGTGCCTGGAGCGCAGGGCTTGGTCGAGAACTGTTTTTT.

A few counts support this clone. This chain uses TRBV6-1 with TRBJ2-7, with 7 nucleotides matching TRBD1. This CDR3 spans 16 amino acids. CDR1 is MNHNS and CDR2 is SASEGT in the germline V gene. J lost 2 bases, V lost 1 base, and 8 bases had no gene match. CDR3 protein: CASSEGWGTDPYEQYF. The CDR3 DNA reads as TGTGCCAGCAGTGAAGGTTGGGGGACAGACCCCTACGAGCAGTACTTC.

CDR3 DNA: TGTGCCAGCAGCCAAGGGACAGTGCAAGAGACCCAGTACTTC. Translation gives CASSQGTVQETQYF. The chain uses TRBV4-2 and TRBJ2-5; D possibly corresponds to TRBD1 (6 bases). Deletions cut 1 base from V and 2 bases from J, with 8 bases between. CDR1 is LGHNA and CDR2 is YNFKEQ in the germline V gene. The CDR3 spans 14 residues.